The following is a T cell receptor beta chain sequence with its context. Its antigen target is currently unknown. There are no base qualities to consult, and no much larger clone falls within one base. The CDR3 sequence holds 14 residues, the cysteine and phenylalanine included. Only the CDR3 region is kept as DNA, spanning 42 bases read in frame from base 1. V trim: 6 bases; J trim: 7 bases; unmatched bases: 8. In the germline V gene, CDR1 corresponds to MDHEN and CDR2 to SYDVKM. The data derive from a study of blood T cell repertoires in COVID-19 (dated by TCRdb to the early 2020s). About the investigation overall: The collaborator samples originated in the United States, Italy and Spain and spanned the acute and convalescent phases of COVID-19. Subjects who had been exposed to COVID-19, were actively infected with it, or had recovered from it provided the deeply sampled blood TCRbeta repertoires that made up the dataset. Nearly every sample came with metadata listing a de-identified subject ID, COVID-19 status, age in years and sex. The prospective study material was composed of cDNA or gDNA derived from T cells, B-cell-depleted T cells, or PBMCs. HLA class I and class II types, where available, came from metadata supplied by the sample provider rather than from assay-based typing. The samples were drawn from two sources: the first 160 participants of the ongoing ImmuneRACE study, and 1,254 subjects contributed by 6 global collaborators. The repertoires were made available in a free public database intended to serve as a resource for research on the immune response to SARS-CoV-2.

Enrolling through a virtual design, the prospective study's participants ranged in age from about 18 to 100 years and lived across 20 to 25 United States geographic areas. To assign participants to cohorts, the prospective study relied on clinical history that participants themselves reported in a screening survey and a study questionnaire. In the prospective study, mobile phlebotomists collected whole blood, serum and a nasopharyngeal or oropharyngeal swab from each participant. Participants in the prospective study had the option to provide additional blood draws and questionnaires over an approximately 2-month period. Blood samples from the prospective study were shipped frozen or at room temperature prior to DNA extraction. The study at large found these results: The quantity of clinical and demographic metadata differed by source and by participant and was supplied without curation.

TCRbeta CDR3 regions were amplified from genomic DNA by means of the immunoSEQ Assay, a bias-controlled multiplex PCR. The published analysis was carried out like this. Within the assay, amplification of reference gene primers was used to estimate how many nucleated cells each sample contained. Sequence reads were collapsed and filtered to measure the absolute abundance of every unique TCRbeta CDR3 rearrangement. For each sample, productive Simpson clonality was calculated by taking the square root of Simpson's diversity index across productive rearrangements. TCRdb mirrors the immuneACCESS table, restricted to in-frame sequences. Some clones are absent from its copies; in checked studies, under half trace to an unresolved V gene, and the reason for the others is unknown. That table furnishes V, J and clone size, whereas the DNA furnished D and trimming. This sample gives 200,000 to 250,000 clones in total; 88% of them show up just once. The leading ten clones occupy over 12% of the sample.

Input material: PBMCs or T cells enriched from blood (not recorded which). This TCR was recovered from a woman aged 45-65 years with acute COVID-19. The chain was built from TRBV28 and TRBJ2-1, with 8 bases in between that match TRBD2. The DNA is as follows: TGTGCCAGCAGCACGGCGGGAGGTAGAAATGAGCAGTTCTTC. This gives the protein CASSTAGGRNEQFF.